This note documents a single T cell receptor (beta chain) sequence. Its antigen is unknown. The data are from a study of cytomegalovirus exposure and HLA in healthy donors. Study information: There were 300 to 400 genotyped donors. Of these, 75% to 85% fell in the genetic ancestry cluster associated with self-reported Caucasian donors. Study results and caveats: Cytomegalovirus status was reportedly diagnosed by the classifier with high sensitivity and specificity.

Healthy bone marrow donors supplied every sample. This CDR3 region has 11 residues. The V gene lost 2 bases and the J gene lost 8 bases, with 3 bases spanning the gap. Looked up from germline, CDR1 is KGHSH and CDR2 is LQKENI. Primers for the PCR totalled 60 Vbeta and 13 Jbeta. Clones were sequenced by immunoSEQ multiplex PCR, and TCRdb holds only the in-frame ones, with some missing. Counted here are about 160,000 clones, around 80% occurring once; the ten biggest clones make up 2% to 2.5%. This rearrangement joins TRBV18 to TRBJ2-2; no reliable D call. Sequencing was done on a sample of PBMCs. The sequence derives from a male donor in good health and CMV-seronegative. CDR3 sequence: CASSPEGELFF. The CDR3, as DNA: TGTGCCAGCTCACCAGAGGGGGAGCTGTTTTTT.